This entry lists 22 T cell receptor beta chains sequenced from one sample in a study of monozygotic twins with inflammatory bowel disease. Reprocessing the 5' RACE reads, TCRdb reports a single entry for every CDR3 protein and omits DNA. Its table lists around 230,000 distinct CDR3 sequences. Sequenced: blood. All receptors derive from a human donor with ulcerative colitis or Crohn's disease, or a healthy co-twin of an affected twin (not recorded which).

This chain connects TRBV7-2 to TRBJ2-1; as DNA is missing, the TRBD1 call by TCRdb cannot be tested. The CDR3 sequence is 12 residues long. Germline values: CDR1 SGHTA, CDR2 FQGNSA. This CDR3 reads CASSLGGTEQFF.

The chain carries TRBV6-5 and TRBJ2-6; TCRdb names TRBD2, which stays unverified in the absence of DNA. The CDR3 sequence is 16 residues long. Germline V gene data show CDR1 as MNHEY and CDR2 as SVGAGI. The CDR3: CASSWTAGSGANVLTF.

The J gene is TRBJ2-7, the V gene TRBV7-2; TCRdb's D call, TRBD2, is unchecked because there is no DNA. The CDR3 consists of 14 residues. The germline gives CDR1 SGHTA, CDR2 FQGNSA. The CDR3 is CASSLVLGGNEQYF. Based on the CDR3 plus reference TRBV7-2 and TRBJ2-7, the full variable domain is GAGVSQSPSNKVTEKGKDVELRCDPISGHTALYWYRQSLGQGLEFLIYFQGNSAPDKSGLPSDRFSAERTGGSVSTLTIQRTQQEDSAVYLCASSLVLGGNEQYFGPGTRLTVT.

The chain combines TRBV7-2 with TRBJ1-1; TCRdb indicates TRBD1, and absent DNA this call remains unverified. Per the germline V gene, CDR1 is SGHTA and CDR2 is FQGNSA. The CDR3 covers 16 residues. CDR3: CASSPRRGGWNTEAFF.

The J gene is TRBJ2-2, the V gene TRBV5-6; TCRdb calls TRBD1, which cannot be checked without DNA. CDR3 size: 16 residues. The germline V gene has CDR1 SGHDT and CDR2 YYEEEE. CDR3 region: CASSKTGTPNTGELFF.

The chain couples TRBV6-1 to TRBJ1-3. The germline V gene encodes CDR1 MNHNS and CDR2 SASEGT. The CDR3 is 16 residues long. This CDR3 reads CASSLGWGSSGNTIYF.

The V gene is TRBV15, the J gene TRBJ2-1; TCRdb picks TRBD1, but there is no DNA to check that call. The CDR3 has 14 residues. Germline CDR1 is LNHNV and CDR2 is YYDKDF (reference sequence). The CDR3 sequence: CATSPVGSYNEQFF.

The rearrangement links TRBV6-2 or TRBV6-3 to TRBJ2-1; TCRdb selects TRBD1, and the lack of DNA leaves this call unchecked. CDR1 is MNHEY, CDR2 SVGEGT, per germline. The CDR3 sequence is 15 residues long. Here the CDR3 reads CASSLAGLTYNEQFF.

This chain uses TRBV28 with TRBJ1-5. CDR3 length equals 14 residues. Germline V gene sequence: CDR1 MDHEN, CDR2 SYDVKM. CDR3 protein: CASSSVNSNQPQHF.

The chain is built from TRBV20-1 and TRBJ1-5; TCRdb designates TRBD1, a call that cannot be tested without DNA. This CDR3 is 14 amino acids long. Per the germline V gene, CDR1 is DFQATT and CDR2 is SNEGSKA (reference sequence). The CDR3 is CSARTRGTNQPQHF.

V is TRBV27 and J is TRBJ2-1. The CDR3 spans 14 residues. The V gene's germline CDR1 is MNHEY and CDR2 SMNVEV (reference sequence). CDR3: CASSFVGPYNEQFF.

The chain combines TRBV19 with TRBJ1-2; TCRdb's D call, TRBD1, is unchecked because there is no DNA. CDR1 and CDR2 from the germline V gene are LNHDA and SQIVND (reference sequence). This CDR3 comprises 14 residues. The CDR3 loop is CATGGERGNYGYTF. Together with reference TRBV19 and TRBJ1-2, the CDR3 gives the full variable domain: DGGITQSPKYLFRKEGQNVTLSCEQNLNHDAMYWYRQDPGQGLRLIYYSQIVNDFQKGDIAEGYSVSREKKESFPLTVTSAQKNPTAFYLCATGGERGNYGYTFGSGTRLTVV.

The gene calls are TRBV5-1 and TRBJ2-7; TCRdb gives TRBD1 as the D gene, but with no DNA this cannot be confirmed. CDR1 is SGHRS and CDR2 is YFSETQ in the germline V gene. This CDR3 spans 13 amino acids. CDR3: CASTWTGSYEQYF.

The chain couples TRBV20-1 to TRBJ2-3; TCRdb selects TRBD1, and the lack of DNA leaves this call unchecked. This CDR3 has 15 residues. Germline loops: CDR1 DFQATT, CDR2 SNEGSKA (reference sequence). CDR3 protein: CSARDRLAGADTQYF.

The chain is built from TRBV3-1 and TRBJ2-3; TCRdb returns TRBD1, unconfirmable since there is no DNA. Germline CDR1 LGHDT, CDR2 YNNKEL (reference sequence). This CDR3 is built from 16 residues. CDR3 amino acids: CASSQTGGGEKDTQYF.

The chain links TRBV7-3 to TRBJ2-1; the TCRdb call, TRBD2, lacks DNA for checking. CDR1 is SGHTA and CDR2 is FQGTGA in the germline V gene. The CDR3 extends over 21 amino acids. CDR3: CASSLRATPDSGRSSYNEQFF.

The chain couples TRBV19 to TRBJ1-5; as DNA is missing, the TRBD1 call by TCRdb cannot be tested. The length of the CDR3 is 15 residues. Germline CDR1 LNHDA, CDR2 SQIVND (reference sequence). The CDR3 sequence is CASKRQAGGNQPQHF.

The J gene is TRBJ2-7, the V gene TRBV29-1; without DNA, the TCRdb call of TRBD1 cannot be checked. CDR1 and CDR2 from the germline V gene are SQVTM and ANQGSEA. This CDR3 is 13 amino acids long. CDR3 residues: CSVAEGATYEQYF.

The chain joins TRBV4-2 to TRBJ2-3. CDR3 length equals 13 residues. CDR1 is LGHNA, CDR2 YNFKEQ, per germline. This CDR3 is CASSLRVADTQYF.

V and J are TRBV19 and TRBJ1-2. This CDR3 is built from 13 residues. Germline CDR1 and CDR2: LNHDA and SQIVND (reference sequence). The CDR3 is CASSTVGPYGYTF.

This rearrangement joins TRBV5-1 to TRBJ1-2. Germline V gene data show CDR1 as SGHRS and CDR2 as YFSETQ. This CDR3 has 15 amino acids. CDR3 amino acids: CASSLGQAANYGYTF.

The V and J genes are TRBV6-6 and TRBJ1-3. The germline gives CDR1 MNHNY, CDR2 SVGAGI (reference sequence). This CDR3 contains 11 residues. The CDR3 region is CASSLTDTIYF.